Each of the 30 T cell receptor beta chains below was sequenced from the same sample in a study of T cells after yellow fever vaccination. TCRdb re-derived calls from the 5' RACE reads in MiXCR, one entry per CDR3 protein. The table records 200,000 to 300,000 distinct CDR3 sequences, 3.6% of them present only once. Specimen: PBMCs, collected 15 days after the yellow fever booster vaccination. The receptor source for this set is a young man who received the YFV17D yellow fever vaccine.

Regarding this clonotype: A read error may account for a junction end that differs from germline. V usage is TRBV7-9 and J usage is TRBJ2-3; no firm D call. The CDR3 loop spans 12 amino acids. In germline, CDR1 is SEHNR, CDR2 FQNEAQ (reference sequence). The CDR3 nucleotides are TGTGCCAGCAGCTCCAGCACAGATACGCGGTATTTT. Amino acid sequence: CASSSSTDTRYF.

This clonotype has ten or more counts. V and J are TRBV6-5 and TRBJ2-1, with D possibly being TRBD1 or TRBD2 (7 bases each). The CDR3 sequence is 14 residues long. Trimming removed 8 bases at V and 9 bases at J, with 20 bases between. CDR1 is MNHEY and CDR2 is SVGAGI in the germline V gene. CDR3 in amino acids: CASFGEGAIGEQFF. The CDR3 DNA reads as TGTGCCAGCTTCGGGGAGGGGGCGATAGGTGAGCAGTTCTTC.

The table lists this clonotype with many counts. DNA for the CDR3: TGTGCCAGCATTGGGACAGGGAACGCGAACACCGGGGAGCTGTTTTTT. Amino acid sequence: CASIGTGNANTGELFF. The gene calls are TRBV28 and TRBJ2-2, with TRBD1 matching 9 bases. The CDR3 loop spans 16 amino acids. With V trimmed by 7 bases and J by 0 bases, 6 bases remained unmatched. CDR1 and CDR2 (germline): MDHEN, SYDVKM.

This clonotype has ten or more counts. V usage is TRBV6-2 or TRBV6-3 and J usage is TRBJ1-1; D call uncertain. V was pared by 3 bases and J by 1 base, with 6 bases between. The germline CDR1 and CDR2 sequences are MNHEY and SVGEGT. The CDR3 runs to 13 residues. The CDR3, as DNA: TGTGCCAGCAGTTATCAACAGAACACTGAAGCTTTCTTT. Its protein is CASSYQQNTEAFF.

This clonotype was detected ten times or more. This chain uses TRBV19 with TRBJ2-1; no reliable D call. V was clipped by 10 bases and J by 0 bases, with 10 bases between them. The CDR3 length is 13 residues. Looked up from germline, CDR1 is LNHDA and CDR2 is SQIVND (reference sequence). The CDR3 DNA reads TGTGCCACCCTGAGTAGCTCCTACAATGAGCAGTTCTTC. Translation: CATLSSSYNEQFF.

The sample holds many counts of this clonotype. The CDR3 protein is CAIRLDSYSGNTIYF. In DNA form, the CDR3 reads TGTGCCATCAGGTTGGACAGTTACTCTGGAAACACCATATATTTT. The chain uses TRBV10-3 and TRBJ1-3, with D maybe TRBD1 (6 bases). Germline V CDR1 and CDR2: ENHRY, SYGVKD. The ends were cut back, 6 bases at V and 0 bases at J, with 12 bases in the middle. The CDR3 spans 15 residues.

Ten or more counts support this clonotype. The rearrangement uses TRBV5-1 and TRBJ1-4; tentative D call: TRBD1 (5 bases). The CDR3 is made up of 15 amino acids. The V gene lost 4 bases and the J gene lost 8 bases, with 18 bases spanning the gap. CDR1 and CDR2 from the germline V gene are SGHRS and YFSETQ. CDR3 in DNA: TGCGCCAGCAGCCTGGAAGGCAGGGAGACCGAAAAACTGTTTTTT. Translated: CASSLEGRETEKLFF. The entire variable domain, with the rest obtained from reference TRBV5-1 and TRBJ1-4, is as follows: KAGVTQTPRYLIKTRGQQVTLSCSPISGHRSVSWYQQTPGQGLQFLFEYFSETQRNKGNFPGRFSGRQFSNSRSEMNVSTLELGDSALYLCASSLEGRETEKLFFGSGTQLSVL.

This clonotype was seen at least ten times. This sequence joins TRBV28 and TRBJ2-7, with D unclear. Germline values: CDR1 MDHEN, CDR2 SYDVKM. Between the trimmed V and J ends, which lost 5 bases and 4 bases, there was a span of 9 bases. The CDR3 runs to 12 residues. The CDR3, as DNA: TGTGCCAGCAGTAAAAAGGGTTACGAGCAGTACGTC. Residues: CASSKKGYEQYV.

This clonotype has ten or more counts. The chain employs TRBV20-1 and TRBJ2-1; perhaps D is TRBD1 or TRBD2 (5 bases each). Trimming stripped 0 bases from V and 10 bases from J, with 13 bases between. This CDR3 is built from 13 residues. Germline V gene sequence: CDR1 DFQATT, CDR2 SNEGSKA (reference sequence). This chain's CDR3 is CSARDEGIGEQFF. The CDR3 DNA follows: TGCAGTGCTAGAGATGAGGGGATCGGAGAGCAGTTCTTC.

This clonotype was detected many times. The gene calls are TRBV7-8 and TRBJ2-4; the D is unclear. The CDR3 spans 16 residues. V dropped 0 bases and J dropped 1 base, with 10 bases sitting between them. Per germline, CDR1 SGHVS and CDR2 FQNEAQ. CDR3 sequence: CASSLAPKGAKNIQYF. In nucleotides, the CDR3 is TGTGCCAGCAGCTTAGCGCCTAAGGGTGCCAAAAACATTCAGTACTTC.

For this clonotype: A read error is possible here, since a much larger clone lies one base away. The genes are TRBV18 and TRBJ1-4; TRBD1 aligns across 9 bases. The CDR3 sequence is 15 residues long. Looked up from germline, CDR1 is KGHSH and CDR2 is LQKENI. As DNA, the CDR3 is TGTGCCAGCTCGTTCCGGGACAGGGATCATGATAAACTGTTTTTT. It translates to CASSFRDRDHDKLFF. The whole variable domain, filled in from reference TRBV18 and TRBJ1-4, reads NAGVMQNPRHLVRRRGQEARLRCSPMKGHSHVYWYRQLPEEGLKFMVYLQKENIIDESGMPKERFSAEFPKEGPSILRIQQVVRGDSAAYFCASSFRDRDHDKLFFGSGTQLSVL.

Ten or more counts support this clonotype. J is TRBJ2-7 and V is TRBV5-1; 9 nucleotides line up with TRBD2. CDR3 length: 16 residues. Germline CDR1 SGHRS, CDR2 YFSETQ. V trimming: 4 bases; J trimming: 0 bases; junction bases outside the gene matches: 8. The CDR3 is CASSGKTSGSSYEQYF. The CDR3 region has the DNA TGCGCCAGCAGCGGAAAGACTAGCGGCAGCTCCTACGAGCAGTACTTC.

This clonotype was detected many times. The V call is TRBV27, the J call TRBJ1-1; a weak D match, TRBD1 (5 bases). This CDR3 is 13 amino acids long. Trimming removed 5 bases from V and 4 bases from J, with 11 bases in between. Germline loops: CDR1 MNHEY, CDR2 SMNVEV (reference sequence). CDR3 sequence (DNA): TGTGCCAGCAGTATACGCGGGGGCACTGAAGCTTTCTTT. It specifies CASSIRGGTEAFF.

This clonotype was counted at least ten times. V and J are TRBV5-1 and TRBJ2-5; 11 bases agree with TRBD2. Per the germline V gene, CDR1 is SGHRS and CDR2 is YFSETQ. After removal of 1 base from V and 0 bases from J, the junction contained 2 bases not matched to a gene. There are 16 residues in the CDR3. For the CDR3, the DNA is TGCGCCAGCAGCTTGTTGACTAGCGGGGACCAAGAGACCCAGTACTTC. It translates to CASSLLTSGDQETQYF.

This clonotype came up many times. V and J are TRBV13 and TRBJ2-7; 7 bases line up with TRBD1. This CDR3 is built from 13 residues. Germline CDR1 is PRHDT and CDR2 is FYEKMQ (reference sequence). The V gene end was trimmed by 6 bases and the J gene end by 2 bases; junction bases not matched to a gene: 4. The CDR3 spells CASRQQGTYEQYF. The CDR3 nucleotides read TGTGCCAGCAGGCAACAGGGGACCTACGAGCAGTACTTC.

This clonotype was seen at least ten times. The V gene is TRBV12-3 or TRBV12-4, the J gene TRBJ1-2; tentative D call: TRBD1 (5 bases). This CDR3 spans 14 amino acids. V was cut by 10 bases and J by 3 bases, with 18 bases left in between. This CDR3 reads CATSRDSLDYGYTF. The CDR3 coding sequence is TGTGCCACTTCGAGGGACTCCTTGGACTATGGCTACACCTTC.

This clonotype was found many times. The chain is built from TRBV12-3 or TRBV12-4 and TRBJ1-1; the D gene is possibly TRBD1 (5 bases). The V and J ends lost 8 bases and 3 bases respectively, with 13 bases between them. The CDR3 sequence is 13 residues long. CDR3 nucleotides: TGTGCCAGCCATGGTTGGGGGGACACTGAAGCTTTCTTT. Translated: CASHGWGDTEAFF.

The sample holds many counts of this clonotype. The junction does not match germline at one end; this may be a read error. The chain uses TRBV7-7 and TRBJ2-3, with D perhaps matching TRBD2 (6 bases). Germline V lookup: CDR1 SSHAT, CDR2 FNYEAQ (reference sequence). This CDR3 region has 15 residues. CDR3 sequence: CASSPAGLPTDTQYF. The CDR3 DNA sequence: TGTGCTAGCAGCCCGGCGGGGCTGCCCACAGATACGCAGTATTTT.

In its sample, this clonotype was seen many times. The chain recombines TRBV4-2 with TRBJ1-6; 7 nucleotides align to TRBD1. This CDR3 is built from 14 residues. CDR1 is LGHNA, CDR2 YNFKEQ, per germline. V lost 5 bases, J lost 9 bases, and 7 bases stayed unmatched. CDR3 in amino acids: CASSAEGAGSPLHF. The CDR3 nucleotides are TGTGCCAGCAGCGCAGAGGGGGCAGGTTCACCCCTCCACTTT.

This clonotype appeared many times. The chain links TRBV7-8 to TRBJ1-1; tentatively, D is TRBD1 (6 bases). CDR3 length: 18 amino acids. Germline CDR1 is SGHVS and CDR2 is FQNEAQ. The ends were cut back, 1 base at V and 5 bases at J, with 23 bases in the middle. This CDR3 reads CASSLGPGTPGVGTEAFF. For the CDR3, the DNA is TGTGCCAGCAGCTTAGGGCCCGGGACACCAGGGGTTGGGACTGAAGCTTTCTTT.

This rearrangement joins TRBV4-3 to TRBJ1-6; D call uncertain. V was cut by 1 base and J by 7 bases, with 29 bases left in between. Germline V gives CDR1 LGHNA, CDR2 YSLEER. The CDR3 sequence is 21 residues long. CDR3 in amino acids: CASSQVVFRAPVELLNSPLHF. The CDR3 bases are TGCGCCAGCAGCCAAGTCGTTTTTCGGGCTCCGGTAGAACTATTGAATTCACCCCTCCACTTT.

This clonotype was detected many times. The V and J genes are TRBV20-1 and TRBJ2-4; possibly TRBD1 for D (6 bases). The germline gives CDR1 DFQATT, CDR2 SNEGSKA (reference sequence). V lost 6 bases and J 8 bases, leaving 17 bases between the germline ends. The CDR3 runs 13 residues. The CDR3 reads CSALGSRGDIQYF. CDR3 sequence (DNA): TGCAGTGCCCTGGGGAGCAGGGGCGACATTCAGTACTTC.

This clonotype was observed a handful of times. This chain uses TRBV2 with TRBJ2-7, with D hard to call. V lost 7 bases and J lost 2, with 15 bases in between. There are 14 residues in the CDR3. Germline CDR1 and CDR2: SNHLY and FYNNEI. The CDR3 region has the DNA TGTGCCAGCAATTGGGCAATGGTCCCCTACGAGCAGTACTTC. It yields the protein CASNWAMVPYEQYF.

Many counts were recorded for this clonotype. The chain is built from TRBV7-3 and TRBJ2-1; a weak D match, TRBD2 (6 bases). The germline gives CDR1 SGHTA, CDR2 FQGTGA. The CDR3 has 14 residues. The V gene lost 5 bases and the J gene lost 1 base, with 9 bases spanning the gap. DNA of the CDR3: TGTGCCAGCAGCCCCCGGGGGTCCTACAATGAGCAGTTCTTC. Amino acids: CASSPRGSYNEQFF.

This clonotype appeared many times. V and J are TRBV5-1 and TRBJ2-6, with D uncertain. Germline values: CDR1 SGHRS, CDR2 YFSETQ. V dropped 4 bases and J dropped 0 bases, with 5 bases sitting between them. This CDR3 is 14 amino acids long. CDR3: CASSPNSGANVLTF. Written as DNA, the CDR3 is TGCGCCAGCAGCCCTAACTCTGGGGCCAACGTCCTGACTTTC.

There are many counts of this clonotype. The CDR3 spells CASSLGLRGAANYGYTF. The CDR3 DNA reads as TGTGCCAGCAGCTTAGGGCTTCGGGGGGCAGCTAACTATGGCTACACCTTC. The V gene is TRBV7-2, the J gene TRBJ1-2, with D possibly matching TRBD1 (6 bases). The CDR3 has 17 amino acids. The germline gives CDR1 SGHTA, CDR2 FQGNSA. V was shortened by 1 base and J by 0 bases, with 15 bases between the two germline ends.

This clonotype was counted ten times or more. The chain uses TRBV7-2 and TRBJ2-1; 11 bases fit TRBD2. Germline CDR1 SGHTA, CDR2 FQGNSA. CDR3 size: 15 residues. Trimming took 4 bases from V and 16 from J; bases not matched to a gene: 15. Written as DNA, the CDR3 is TGTGCCAGCAGCTCGAGGGGCATTCTAGCGGGGGGTCACTTCTTC. This translates into CASSSRGILAGGHFF.

The table lists this clonotype with many counts. The rearrangement links TRBV10-1 to TRBJ2-1; tentative D call: TRBD2 (6 bases). This CDR3 has 16 residues. CDR1 and CDR2 (germline): WNHNN, SYGVQD (reference sequence). Trimming shortened V by 3 bases and J by 8 bases, and 20 bases separated the two germline ends. The CDR3 bases are TGCGCCAGCAGTGAAGGTGGCGGGGCCGCCGGCGATGAGCAGTTCTTC. Translation gives CASSEGGGAAGDEQFF.

This clonotype came up many times. J is TRBJ1-5 and V is TRBV18, with 8 bases identical to TRBD1. CDR3 length: 13 residues. The germline V gene has CDR1 KGHSH and CDR2 LQKENI. V gave up 3 bases and J gave up 7 bases; unmatched junction bases: 2. The CDR3 nucleotides read TGTGCCAGCTCACCGGGACAGGAACAGCCCCAGCATTTT. Protein: CASSPGQEQPQHF.

The sample holds many counts of this clonotype. The rearrangement links TRBV20-1 to TRBJ2-7; the D gene could be TRBD1 or TRBD2 (5 bases each). This CDR3 has 13 amino acids. With 0 bases removed from V and 5 bases from J, the gap between germline ends came to 11 bases. Per germline, CDR1 DFQATT and CDR2 SNEGSKA (reference sequence). CDR3 in amino acids: CSARDRGPHEQYF. In DNA, the CDR3 is TGCAGTGCTAGAGACCGGGGACCCCACGAGCAGTACTTC.